This T cell receptor beta chain was recorded in a study of blood T cell repertoires in COVID-19. Overall study context: Samples of COVID-19 (acute and convalescent) were obtained from the United States, Italy and Spain. T cells, B-cell-depleted T cells, or PBMCs supplied cDNA or gDNA.

The CDR3 extends over 15 amino acids. V was cut by 1 base and J by 9 bases, with 16 bases left in between. Germline loops: CDR1 SGHAT, CDR2 FQNNGV. In the original processing: Amplification of reference gene primers provided the estimated nucleated cell counts. Assay: immunoSEQ multiplex PCR; the TCRdb copy retains only in-frame clones and omits some. V and J calls and clone size are given by that table; D and trimming were obtained from the DNA. This sample has roughly 310,000 clones, with over 75% found just once. Sequences were obtained from peripheral blood. The clonotype comes from a woman between 45 and 60 years old with active or convalescent COVID-19. The chain uses TRBV11-2 and TRBJ2-1, with D possibly TRBD2 on 6 matching bases. CDR3 bases: TGTGCCAGCAGCTTAGCTGCGGGACTTTCCTCTGAGCAGTTCTTC. Its protein is CASSLAAGLSSEQFF. The full variable domain, its missing parts supplied by reference TRBV11-2 and TRBJ2-1, is EAGVAQSPRYKIIEKRQSVAFWCNPISGHATLYWYQQILGQGPKLLIQFQNNGVVDDSQLPKDRFSAERLKGVDSTLKIQPAKLEDSAVYLCASSLAAGLSSEQFFGPGTRLTVL.